Presented here are 3 T cell receptor beta chains from one specimen sequenced in a study of regulatory T cells in long-lasting Graves disease (TCRdb year 2021). Library preparation employed multiplex PCR. These reads were obtained on an Illumina HiSeq 4000. iRepertoire HTBI primers and Arm-PCR amplification of CDR3 regions were used to construct TCR beta libraries. Through fastp at Q25 and MiXCR, TCRdb rebuilt clones from the public reads, retaining in-frame beta chains. CDR3 protein sequences are deduplicated, and each keeps its most common genes and DNA. This sample is represented by roughly 400,000 distinct CDR3 sequences; roughly 20% of them were singletons. Roughly 20% of the sample is taken by the ten largest. Reading the label with the study, this specimen's time point is: persistent/refractory GD, antithyroid drugs over 5 years with positive TRAb. RNA was extracted from PBMCs in TRIzol for both TCR sequencing and RNA sequencing.

The sample consisted of peripheral blood mononuclear cells (PBMCs), taken when the disease was refractory, from a patient treated with antithyroid drugs. These receptors originate from a female donor with Graves disease.

This clonotype was counted only a few times. V and J are TRBV29-1 and TRBJ1-5; a possible D gene is TRBD1 (6 bases). The CDR3 runs to 13 residues. The germline V gene has CDR1 SQVTM and CDR2 ANQGSEA. V lost 4 bases to trimming and J lost 4 bases, with 11 bases between them. The CDR3 here is CSVVDRQNQPQHF. As DNA, the CDR3 is TGCAGCGTTGTGGACAGACAGAATCAGCCCCAGCATTTT.

CDR3 nucleotides: TGTGCCAGCAGCTTAGGTTGGAGCGACAGTCACAATGAGCAGTTCTTC. It encodes CASSLGWSDSHNEQFF. The chain combines TRBV11-2 with TRBJ2-1; TRBD1 might be the D (5 bases). V lost 1 base and J lost 5, with 15 bases in between. Per germline, CDR1 SGHAT and CDR2 FQNNGV. The length of the CDR3 is 16 residues.

The rearrangement joins TRBV7-8 to TRBJ1-2; D is perhaps TRBD1 (5 bases). Looked up from germline, CDR1 is SGHVS and CDR2 is FQNEAQ. The ends were cut back, 2 bases at V and 3 bases at J, with 16 bases in the middle. The CDR3 is 16 residues long. Here the CDR3 reads CASSLRVLTGDYGYTF. The CDR3 coding sequence is TGTGCCAGCAGCTTAAGAGTACTCACAGGAGACTATGGCTACACCTTC.